Detailed here is one T cell receptor (beta chain). The data belong to a study of blood T cell repertoires in COVID-19. Study-level information: Samples representing acute and convalescent COVID-19 were sourced from the United States, Italy and Spain. PBMCs, B-cell-depleted T cells, or T cells were the source of the cDNA or gDNA that made up the material.

Original data processing: Amplifying reference gene primers gave estimates of nucleated cell counts. TCRdb's copy holds only in-frame clones and misses some; the assay was immunoSEQ multiplex PCR. That table is the source of V, J and clone size, and D and trimming were worked out from the DNA. In the table there are 130,000 to 150,000 clones, roughly 81% of which are singletons. This CDR3 region has 15 residues. Germline CDR1 reads LGHDT; CDR2 reads YNNKEL (reference sequence). V was clipped by 0 bases and J by 2 bases, with 7 bases between them. The genes are TRBV3-1 (or the pseudogene TRBV3-2) and TRBJ1-4; D uncertain. The receptor's source is a human donor with acute or convalescent COVID-19. The donor label of this sample is uncertain. Sequences were obtained from peripheral blood. As DNA, the CDR3 is TGTGCCAGCAGCCAAGACTCCGGGACTAATGAAAAACTGTTTTTT. It translates to CASSQDSGTNEKLFF.